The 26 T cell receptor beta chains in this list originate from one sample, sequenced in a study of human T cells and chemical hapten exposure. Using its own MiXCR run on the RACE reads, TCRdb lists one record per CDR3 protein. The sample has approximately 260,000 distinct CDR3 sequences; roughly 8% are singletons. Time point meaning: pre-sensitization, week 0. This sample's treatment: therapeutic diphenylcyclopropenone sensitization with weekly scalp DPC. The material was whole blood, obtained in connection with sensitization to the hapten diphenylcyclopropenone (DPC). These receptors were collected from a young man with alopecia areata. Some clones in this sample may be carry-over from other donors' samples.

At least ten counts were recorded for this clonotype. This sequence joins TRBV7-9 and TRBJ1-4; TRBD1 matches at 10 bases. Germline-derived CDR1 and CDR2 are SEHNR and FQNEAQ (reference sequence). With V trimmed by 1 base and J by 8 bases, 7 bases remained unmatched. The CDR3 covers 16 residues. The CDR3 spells CASSLDLDRGGEKLFF. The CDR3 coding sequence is TGTGCCAGCAGCTTAGATTTGGACAGGGGGGGAGAAAAACTGTTTTTT. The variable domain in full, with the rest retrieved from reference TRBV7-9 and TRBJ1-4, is DTGVSQNPRHKITKRGQNVTFRCDPISEHNRLYWYRQTLGQGPEFLTYFQNEAQLEKSRLLSDRFSAERPKGSFSTLEIQRTEQGDSAMYLCASSLDLDRGGEKLFFGSGTQLSVL.

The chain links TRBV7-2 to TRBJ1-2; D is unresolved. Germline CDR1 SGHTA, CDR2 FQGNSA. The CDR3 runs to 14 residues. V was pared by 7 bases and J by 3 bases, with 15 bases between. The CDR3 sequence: CASTFAARDYGYTF. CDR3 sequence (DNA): TGTGCCAGCACCTTTGCGGCTCGCGACTATGGCTACACCTTC.

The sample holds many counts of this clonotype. Written as DNA, the CDR3 is TGCGCCAGCAGCTCCTGGACAGCATCAGAGACCCAGTACTTC. Its protein product is CASSSWTASETQYF. This chain links TRBV5-1 with TRBJ2-5; tentatively, D is TRBD1 (6 bases). Trimming cost V 3 bases and J 4 bases, with 13 bases left between them. CDR3 length equals 14 residues. In germline, CDR1 is SGHRS, CDR2 YFSETQ.

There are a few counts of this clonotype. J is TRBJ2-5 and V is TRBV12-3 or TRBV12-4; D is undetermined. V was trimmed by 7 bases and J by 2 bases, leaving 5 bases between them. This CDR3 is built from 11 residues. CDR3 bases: TGTGCCAGCACCAGTCAAGAGACCCAGTACTTC. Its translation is CASTSQETQYF.

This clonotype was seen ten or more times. The CDR3 bases are TGCGCCAGCAGCTTGGTTCAGGGCAAAGGCCTAGCCAAAAACATTCAGTACTTC. Translated, it gives CASSLVQGKGLAKNIQYF. V gene TRBV5-1 combines with J gene TRBJ2-4; D perhaps matches TRBD1 (5 bases). Looked up from germline, CDR1 is SGHRS and CDR2 is YFSETQ. The CDR3 loop spans 18 amino acids. V was trimmed by 0 bases and J by 0 bases, leaving 16 bases between them.

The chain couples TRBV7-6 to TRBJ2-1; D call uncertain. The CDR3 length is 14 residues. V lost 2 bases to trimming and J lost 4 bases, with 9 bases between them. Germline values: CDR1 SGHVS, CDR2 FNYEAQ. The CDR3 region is CASSLSRTYNEQFF. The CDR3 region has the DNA TGTGCCAGCAGCTTATCTCGGACGTACAATGAGCAGTTCTTC.

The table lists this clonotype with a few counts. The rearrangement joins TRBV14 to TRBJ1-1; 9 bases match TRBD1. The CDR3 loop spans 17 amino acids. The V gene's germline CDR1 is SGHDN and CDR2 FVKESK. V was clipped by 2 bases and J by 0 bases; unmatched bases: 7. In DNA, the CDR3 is TGTGCCAGCAGCCAACCGGGGACAGGGCCTATGAACACTGAAGCTTTCTTT. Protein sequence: CASSQPGTGPMNTEAFF.

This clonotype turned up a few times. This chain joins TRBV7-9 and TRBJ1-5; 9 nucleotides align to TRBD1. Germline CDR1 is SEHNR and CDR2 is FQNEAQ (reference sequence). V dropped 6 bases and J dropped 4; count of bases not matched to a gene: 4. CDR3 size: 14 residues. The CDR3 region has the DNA TGTGCCAGCAGGGGGACAGGGTATAATCAGCCCCAGCATTTT. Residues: CASRGTGYNQPQHF. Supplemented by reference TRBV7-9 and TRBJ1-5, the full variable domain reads DTGVSQNPRHKITKRGQNVTFRCDPISEHNRLYWYRQTLGQGPEFLTYFQNEAQLEKSRLLSDRFSAERPKGSFSTLEIQRTEQGDSAMYLCASRGTGYNQPQHFGDGTRLSIL.

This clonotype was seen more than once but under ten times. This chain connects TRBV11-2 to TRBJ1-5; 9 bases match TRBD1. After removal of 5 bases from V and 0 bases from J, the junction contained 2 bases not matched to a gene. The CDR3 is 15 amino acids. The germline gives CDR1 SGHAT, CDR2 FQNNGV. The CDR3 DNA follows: TGTGCCAGCAGCCGGACAGGGGCTAGCAATCAGCCCCAGCATTTT. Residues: CASSRTGASNQPQHF.

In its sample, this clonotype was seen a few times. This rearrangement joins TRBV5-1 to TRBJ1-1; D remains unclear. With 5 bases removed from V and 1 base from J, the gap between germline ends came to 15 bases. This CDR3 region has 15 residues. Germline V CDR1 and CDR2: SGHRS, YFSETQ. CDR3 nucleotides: TGCGCCAGCAGTCTGGCAAGGCCCCCGAACACTGAAGCTTTCTTT. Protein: CASSLARPPNTEAFF. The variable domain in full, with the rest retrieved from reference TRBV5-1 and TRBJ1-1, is KAGVTQTPRYLIKTRGQQVTLSCSPISGHRSVSWYQQTPGQGLQFLFEYFSETQRNKGNFPGRFSGRQFSNSRSEMNVSTLELGDSALYLCASSLARPPNTEAFFGQGTRLTVV.

The DNA for the CDR3 is TGCAGCGTATCTGGTTACTCCTACAATGAGCAGTTCTTC. Its protein product is CSVSGYSYNEQFF. V usage is TRBV29-1 and J usage is TRBJ2-1, with D hard to call. Trimming shortened V by 6 bases and J by 0 bases, and 9 bases separated the two germline ends. The germline V gene has CDR1 SQVTM and CDR2 ANQGSEA. The CDR3 sequence is 13 residues long.

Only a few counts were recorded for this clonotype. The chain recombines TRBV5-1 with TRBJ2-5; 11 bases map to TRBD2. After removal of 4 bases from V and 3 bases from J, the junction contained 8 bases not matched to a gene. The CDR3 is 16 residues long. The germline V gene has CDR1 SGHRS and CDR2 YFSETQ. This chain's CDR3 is CASSPRLAGPEETQYF. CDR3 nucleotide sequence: TGCGCCAGCAGCCCCAGACTAGCGGGGCCCGAAGAGACCCAGTACTTC.

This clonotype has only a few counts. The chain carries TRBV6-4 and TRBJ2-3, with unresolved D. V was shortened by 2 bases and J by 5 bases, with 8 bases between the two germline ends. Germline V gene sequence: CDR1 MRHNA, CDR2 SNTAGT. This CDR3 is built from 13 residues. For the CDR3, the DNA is TGTGCCAGCAGTGACGGGTCGTTAGATACGCAGTATTTT. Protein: CASSDGSLDTQYF.

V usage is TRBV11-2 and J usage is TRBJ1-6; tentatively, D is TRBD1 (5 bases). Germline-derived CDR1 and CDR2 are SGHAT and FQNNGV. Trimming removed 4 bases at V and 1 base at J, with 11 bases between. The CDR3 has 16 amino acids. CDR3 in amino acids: CASSSSGGSYNSPLHF. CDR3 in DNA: TGTGCCAGCAGCTCAAGTGGGGGTTCCTATAATTCACCCCTCCACTTT.

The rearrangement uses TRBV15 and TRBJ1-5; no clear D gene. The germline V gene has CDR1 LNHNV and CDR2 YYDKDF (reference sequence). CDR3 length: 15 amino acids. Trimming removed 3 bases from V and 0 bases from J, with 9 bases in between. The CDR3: CATSSIPDSNQPQHF. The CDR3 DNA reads TGTGCCACCAGCAGCATCCCGGATAGCAATCAGCCCCAGCATTTT.

This CDR3 is CASSWGQASNQPQHF. In DNA, the CDR3 is TGTGCCAGCAGTTGGGGACAGGCAAGCAATCAGCCCCAGCATTTT. The V gene is TRBV12-3 or TRBV12-4, the J gene TRBJ1-5, with TRBD1 identical over 8 bases. The V gene end was trimmed by 4 bases and the J gene end by 1 base; junction bases not matched to a gene: 3. This CDR3 comprises 15 residues.

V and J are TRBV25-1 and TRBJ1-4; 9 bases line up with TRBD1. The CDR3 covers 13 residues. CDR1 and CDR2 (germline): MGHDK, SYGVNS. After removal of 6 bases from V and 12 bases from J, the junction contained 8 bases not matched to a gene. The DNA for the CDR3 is TGTGCCAGCAGGAAATGGGACAGGGAGGAACTGTTTTTT. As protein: CASRKWDREELFF.

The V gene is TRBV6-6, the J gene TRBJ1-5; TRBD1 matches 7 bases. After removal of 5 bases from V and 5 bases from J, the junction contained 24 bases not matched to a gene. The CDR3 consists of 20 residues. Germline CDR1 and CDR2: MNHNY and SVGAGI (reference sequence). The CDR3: CASSRYKATGTETIDQPQHF. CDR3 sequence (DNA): TGTGCCAGCAGTCGATATAAGGCGACAGGGACAGAAACAATCGATCAGCCCCAGCATTTT.

CDR3 nucleotide sequence: TGCAGTGCTAGAGATCCGGGCAGGGGGCGAGGTTCACCCCTCCACTTT. Amino acid sequence: CSARDPGRGRGSPLHF. The V call is TRBV20-1, the J call TRBJ1-6, with 8 bases that match TRBD1. The CDR3 is 16 amino acids. The V gene end was trimmed by 0 bases and the J gene end by 9 bases; junction bases not matched to a gene: 10. Germline lookup yields CDR1 DFQATT and CDR2 SNEGSKA (reference sequence).

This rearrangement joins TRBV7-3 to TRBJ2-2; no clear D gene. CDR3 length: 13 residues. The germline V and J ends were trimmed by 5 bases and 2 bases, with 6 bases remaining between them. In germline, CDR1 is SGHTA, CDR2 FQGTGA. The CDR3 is CASSTSNTGELFF. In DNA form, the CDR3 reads TGTGCCAGCAGCACCAGCAACACCGGGGAGCTGTTTTTT.

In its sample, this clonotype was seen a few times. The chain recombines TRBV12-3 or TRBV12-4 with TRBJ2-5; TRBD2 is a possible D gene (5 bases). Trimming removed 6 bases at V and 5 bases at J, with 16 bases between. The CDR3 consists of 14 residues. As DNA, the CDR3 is TGTGCCAGCAGCTTTGGAACACGAGGGGAGACCCAGTACTTC. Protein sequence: CASSFGTRGETQYF.

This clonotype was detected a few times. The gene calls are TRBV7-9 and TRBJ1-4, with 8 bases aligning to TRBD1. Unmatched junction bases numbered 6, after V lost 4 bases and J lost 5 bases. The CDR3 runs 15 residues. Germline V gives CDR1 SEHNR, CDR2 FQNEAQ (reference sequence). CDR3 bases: TGTGCCAGCAGCTCAACGGGACAGGCCAATGAAAAACTGTTTTTT. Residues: CASSSTGQANEKLFF.

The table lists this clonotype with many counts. The CDR3 DNA reads as TGTGCCAGCAGCGTAGTAGCTAGCGGGGGACCTCAAGAGACCCAGTACTTC. As protein: CASSVVASGGPQETQYF. V and J are TRBV9 and TRBJ2-5, with 10 bases lining up with TRBD2. With 0 bases clipped from V and 2 bases from J, the junction kept 7 bases outside the gene matches. CDR3 length: 17 amino acids. Germline assignment: CDR1 SGDLS and CDR2 YYNGEE.

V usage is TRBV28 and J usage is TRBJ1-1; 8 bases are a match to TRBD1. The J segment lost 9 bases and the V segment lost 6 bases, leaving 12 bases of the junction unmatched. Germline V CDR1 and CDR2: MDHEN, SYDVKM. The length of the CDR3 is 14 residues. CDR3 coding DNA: TGTGCCAGCAGACCTGCCCGCCGGGACAGGAAAGCTTTCTTT. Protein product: CASRPARRDRKAFF.

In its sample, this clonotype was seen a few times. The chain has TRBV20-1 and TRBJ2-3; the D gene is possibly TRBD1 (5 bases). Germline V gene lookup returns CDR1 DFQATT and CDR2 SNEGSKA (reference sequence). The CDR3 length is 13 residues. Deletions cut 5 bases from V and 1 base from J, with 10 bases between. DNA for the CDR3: TGCAGTGCTGTAATACAGGGCACAGATACGCAGTATTTT. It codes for CSAVIQGTDTQYF.

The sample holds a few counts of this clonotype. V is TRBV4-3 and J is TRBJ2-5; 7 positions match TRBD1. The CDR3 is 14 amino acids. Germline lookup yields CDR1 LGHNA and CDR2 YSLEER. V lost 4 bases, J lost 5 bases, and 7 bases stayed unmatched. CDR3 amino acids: CASSPTGTGETQYF. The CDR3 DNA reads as TGCGCCAGCAGCCCGACAGGGACCGGGGAGACCCAGTACTTC.